This T cell receptor (beta chain) came from a study of control samples from healthy donors and cancer patients. The CDR3 sequence is 16 residues long. Trimming took 4 bases from V and 2 from J; bases not matched to a gene: 7. The germline CDR1 and CDR2 sequences are SGDLS and YYNGEE. The repertoire was sequenced with immunoSEQ multiplex PCR; TCRdb's copy has only in-frame clones and lacks some. This sample has 140,000 to 150,000 clones; about 91% occur once, and the top ten carry about 3%. The TCR comes from a man aged 25 to 45 in good health. The sample comprised blood. The rearrangement joins TRBV9 to TRBJ2-7; TRBD2 agrees at 12 bases. The CDR3 DNA sequence: TGTGCCAGCAGCACCCGACTAGCGGGGGAACCCTACGAGCAGTACTTC. Protein sequence: CASSTRLAGEPYEQYF.